Presented here are 6 T cell receptor beta chains from one specimen sequenced in a study of shared clonotypes between healthy human individuals. Naive CD8 isolation took CD45RO-negative cells positively selected for CCR7 and excluded terminally differentiated effector memory CD45RA+ cells. Clones were sequenced by immunoSEQ multiplex PCR, and TCRdb holds only the in-frame ones, with some missing. The table includes about 2 million clones, about 95% detected once. The sample was naive CD8+ T cells sorted from blood. All receptors derive from a man aged 18 to 30 in good health.

The gene calls are TRBV15 and TRBJ2-7; D is perhaps TRBD2 (7 bases). Trimming stripped 1 base from V and 3 bases from J, with 19 bases between. The length of the CDR3 is 17 residues. Germline loops: CDR1 LNHNV, CDR2 YYDKDF (reference sequence). This CDR3 reads CATSRGQGGGKDYEQYF. The CDR3, as DNA: TGTGCCACCAGCAGAGGGCAGGGAGGGGGTAAGGACTACGAGCAGTACTTC.

This CDR3 reads CASSSPGRADQPQHF. CDR3 nucleotides: TGTGCCAGTAGTAGCCCGGGGAGGGCTGATCAGCCCCAGCATTTT. This chain connects TRBV19 to TRBJ1-5; D gene unclear. CDR1 and CDR2 from the germline V gene are LNHDA and SQIVND (reference sequence). The V end was cut by 4 bases, the J end by 5 bases, with 15 bases between. The CDR3 spans 15 residues.

The chain employs TRBV4-1 and TRBJ2-7, with D possibly being TRBD2 (6 bases). The germline V gene has CDR1 MGHRA and CDR2 YSYEKL. The CDR3 is made up of 15 amino acids. V was trimmed by 2 bases and J by 7 bases, leaving 18 bases between them. The CDR3 sequence is CASSQTRDSLGEQYF. The CDR3 nucleotides are TGCGCCAGCAGCCAAACCCGGGACTCCCTGGGGGAGCAGTACTTC.

This chain uses TRBV6-1 with TRBJ1-1, with TRBD1 identical over 7 bases. Germline lookup yields CDR1 MNHNS and CDR2 SASEGT. V gave up 2 bases and J gave up 2 bases; unmatched junction bases: 8. This CDR3 spans 16 amino acids. CDR3: CASSESGRGLNTEAFF. The CDR3 bases are TGTGCCAGCAGTGAATCCGGCAGGGGGTTAAACACTGAAGCTTTCTTT.

The chain has TRBV27 and TRBJ1-2, with D tentatively TRBD1 (5 bases). CDR1 and CDR2 (germline): MNHEY, SMNVEV (reference sequence). The length of the CDR3 is 16 residues. Deletions cut 4 bases from V and 3 bases from J, with 18 bases between. Here the CDR3 reads CASSSIGARMDYGYTF. CDR3 coding DNA: TGTGCCAGCAGTTCTATAGGGGCAAGAATGGACTATGGCTACACCTTC.

V is TRBV10-3 and J is TRBJ2-7, with D possibly matching TRBD2 (6 bases). CDR3 length equals 15 residues. Germline V gene lookup returns CDR1 ENHRY and CDR2 SYGVKD. With 2 bases removed from V and 3 bases from J, the gap between germline ends came to 14 bases. In nucleotides, the CDR3 is TGTGCCATCAGTGAGGAGGAGGGTATAGACTACGAGCAGTACTTC. The encoded protein is CAISEEEGIDYEQYF.